Below, 22 T cell receptor beta chains from the same sample are listed, as sequenced in a study of blood T cell repertoires in COVID-19. Sequencing used immunoSEQ multiplex PCR; TCRdb keeps in-frame clones, though not all of them. The sample consists of some 200,000 clones, 75% to 90% of them appearing once. The specimen was PBMCs or T cells enriched from blood (not recorded which). The receptors come from a woman aged 18-30 years in a cohort exposed to, infected with or recovered from COVID-19 (not recorded which).

The chain employs TRBV2 and TRBJ2-4, with D possibly matching TRBD1 (6 bases). The CDR3 is 14 residues long. V was shortened by 8 bases and J by 0 bases, with 11 bases between the two germline ends. Germline CDR1 SNHLY, CDR2 FYNNEI. CDR3 sequence: CASAGALAKNIQYF. The CDR3 DNA is TGTGCCAGCGCAGGGGCACTAGCCAAAAACATTCAGTACTTC.

The rearrangement links TRBV15 to TRBJ2-1; 7 bases are shared with TRBD2. The CDR3 sequence is 16 residues long. Trimming took 0 bases from V and 9 from J; bases not matched to a gene: 11. Germline V CDR1 and CDR2: LNHNV, YYDKDF (reference sequence). CDR3 region: CATSRDSGGSVVEQFF. The CDR3 nucleotides are TGTGCCACCAGCAGAGACTCCGGCGGGAGTGTGGTTGAGCAGTTCTTC.

The rearrangement joins TRBV7-9 to TRBJ1-2; D gene unclear. From germline, CDR1 is SEHNR and CDR2 FQNEAQ (reference sequence). There are 14 residues in the CDR3. The V gene lost 5 bases and the J gene lost 4 bases, with 14 bases spanning the gap. The chain's CDR3 is CASSPPLTGYGYTF. DNA of the CDR3: TGTGCCAGCAGCCCCCCACTGACGGGCTATGGCTACACCTTC.

The genes are TRBV9 and TRBJ1-2, with unresolved D. This CDR3 contains 13 residues. The V end was cut by 0 bases, the J end by 4 bases, with 7 bases between. Germline CDR1 SGDLS, CDR2 YYNGEE. The CDR3 coding sequence is TGTGCCAGCAGCGTAGGAACAGCCTATGGCTACACCTTC. As protein: CASSVGTAYGYTF.

This clone was observed at least ten times. This rearrangement joins TRBV19 to TRBJ2-3; a weak D match, TRBD2 (6 bases). The V end was cut by 3 bases, the J end by 4 bases, with 20 bases between. CDR3 length: 17 amino acids. Germline V lookup: CDR1 LNHDA, CDR2 SQIVND (reference sequence). CDR3 sequence reads: CASSIGSGGAGADTQYF. Written as DNA, the CDR3 is TGTGCCAGTAGTATTGGTTCAGGCGGGGCGGGTGCAGATACGCAGTATTTT.

DNA of the CDR3: TGTGCCAGCATGAGACAGACGGATAATTCACCCCTCCACTTT. Protein sequence: CASMRQTDNSPLHF. The V and J genes are TRBV6-5 and TRBJ1-6; D is perhaps TRBD1 (5 bases). V was trimmed by 7 bases and J by 5 bases, leaving 12 bases between them. The germline CDR1 and CDR2 sequences are MNHEY and SVGAGI. The CDR3 has 14 residues.

The chain recombines TRBV7-6 with TRBJ2-1; 8 bases are shared with TRBD2. The CDR3 covers 15 residues. Germline CDR1 is SGHVS and CDR2 is FNYEAQ. V was pared by 6 bases and J by 3 bases, with 7 bases of the junction left unmatched. The CDR3, as DNA: TGTGCCAGCAGAAACGGGAGGGCCTTCTACAATGAGCAGTTCTTC. Translated: CASRNGRAFYNEQFF.

The chain links TRBV4-1 to TRBJ1-5, with D tentatively TRBD1 (6 bases). V was trimmed by 1 base and J by 4 bases, leaving 14 bases between them. Per the germline V gene, CDR1 is MGHRA and CDR2 is YSYEKL. This CDR3 spans 16 amino acids. CDR3 sequence: CASSQVGQGRNQPQHF. CDR3 nucleotides: TGCGCCAGCAGCCAAGTAGGGCAGGGGAGAAATCAGCCCCAGCATTTT.

The gene calls are TRBV2 and TRBJ1-6, with D perhaps matching TRBD1 (5 bases). The CDR3 spans 16 residues. Trimming stripped 4 bases from V and 10 bases from J, with 20 bases between. CDR1 and CDR2 from the germline V gene are SNHLY and FYNNEI. For the CDR3, the DNA is TGTGCCAGCAGTGGAATCAGGGATGGGCTGTGGTCACCCCTCCACTTT. The encoded protein is CASSGIRDGLWSPLHF.

The chain employs TRBV23-1 and TRBJ1-1; D gene uncertain. TRBV23-1 is reported as an ORF; its role is uncertain. CDR3 length: 10 amino acids. V lost 6 bases and J 3 bases, leaving 2 bases between the germline ends. The chain's CDR3 is CASSDTEAFF. Here the CDR3 DNA reads TGCGCCAGCAGCGACACTGAAGCTTTCTTT.

This sequence joins TRBV28 and TRBJ2-1; TRBD2 agrees at 8 bases. Trimming took 4 bases from V and 5 from J; bases not matched to a gene: 7. This CDR3 is 15 amino acids long. CDR1 and CDR2 from the germline V gene are MDHEN and SYDVKM. The CDR3 nucleotides read TGTGCCAGCAGTTCTCTAGCGGGCGGAGACAATGAGCAGTTCTTC. Protein sequence: CASSSLAGGDNEQFF.

The V call is TRBV5-4, the J call TRBJ2-1; 8 nucleotides line up with TRBD2. Germline values: CDR1 SGHNT, CDR2 YYREEE (reference sequence). The length of the CDR3 is 14 residues. The CDR3 loop reads CAIQSGLVSNEQFF. Written as DNA, the CDR3 is TGTGCTATTCAATCGGGACTAGTATCCAATGAGCAGTTCTTC.

This sequence joins TRBV18 and TRBJ1-2; 7 nucleotides agree with TRBD1. The CDR3 is 13 amino acids. Trimming took 2 bases from V and 7 from J; bases not matched to a gene: 4. Germline-derived CDR1 and CDR2 are KGHSH and LQKENI. The CDR3 DNA is TGTGCCAGCTCACCAGACAGGGTGAGTGGCTACACCTTC. Protein: CASSPDRVSGYTF.

This clone was picked up one time. This CDR3 reads CASSQGQRGQETQYF. The CDR3 DNA reads TGTGCCAGCAGCCAGGGGCAGCGGGGCCAAGAGACCCAGTACTTC. The chain recombines TRBV11-2 with TRBJ2-5; perhaps TRBD2 as D (7 bases). The CDR3 totals 15 residues. Germline V gene sequence: CDR1 SGHAT, CDR2 FQNNGV. V lost 5 bases and J 1 base, leaving 14 bases between the germline ends.

The J gene is TRBJ2-6, the V gene TRBV11-2, with D perhaps TRBD1 (6 bases). Trimming pared 1 base from V and 2 bases from J, leaving 9 bases between. The germline gives CDR1 SGHAT, CDR2 FQNNGV. CDR3 size: 16 residues. CDR3 sequence: CASSLGRTAGANVLTF. CDR3 DNA sequence: TGTGCCAGCAGCTTAGGGCGGACAGCTGGGGCCAACGTCCTGACTTTC.

The chain links TRBV9 to TRBJ2-3; 7 nucleotides line up with TRBD2. The CDR3 covers 18 residues. The V gene end was trimmed by 0 bases and the J gene end by 3 bases; junction bases not matched to a gene: 13. Looked up from germline, CDR1 is SGDLS and CDR2 is YYNGEE. DNA for the CDR3: TGTGCCAGCAGCGTAGACGGGAGAGCGGGGACCCCGACAGATACGCAGTATTTT. It yields the protein CASSVDGRAGTPTDTQYF. The variable domain in full, completed from reference TRBV9 and TRBJ2-3, reads DSGVTQTPKHLITATGQRVTLRCSPRSGDLSVYWYQQSLDQGLQFLIQYYNGEERAKGNILERFSAQQFPDLHSELNLSSLELGDSALYFCASSVDGRAGTPTDTQYFGPGTRLTVL.

This clone is a singleton in its sample. This sequence joins TRBV27 and TRBJ2-2; a weak D match, TRBD2 (7 bases). The CDR3 consists of 17 residues. The V end lost 0 bases, the J end lost 6 bases, and 17 bases lay between the germline ends. Looked up from germline, CDR1 is MNHEY and CDR2 is SMNVEV (reference sequence). CDR3 amino acids: CASSLSGGGPIAGELFF. The CDR3 DNA follows: TGTGCCAGCAGTTTATCGGGAGGGGGGCCCATCGCCGGGGAGCTGTTTTTT.

V is TRBV18 and J is TRBJ1-5; 7 bases map to TRBD1. CDR1 and CDR2 (germline): KGHSH, LQKENI. Trimming took 2 bases from V and 5 from J; bases not matched to a gene: 3. The CDR3 contains 14 residues. The CDR3 reads CASSPGQDYQPQHF. As DNA, the CDR3 is TGTGCCAGCTCACCAGGACAGGATTATCAGCCCCAGCATTTT.

This clone was counted once. The rearrangement links TRBV10-2 to TRBJ1-1; tentative D call: TRBD1 (5 bases). Trimming removed 3 bases at V and 6 bases at J, with 11 bases between. The germline V gene has CDR1 WSHSY and CDR2 SAAADI. The CDR3 covers 13 residues. The DNA of the CDR3 is TGCGCCAGCAGTGATCTAGGGGTGGCTGAAGCTTTCTTT. Amino acid sequence: CASSDLGVAEAFF.

The rearrangement links TRBV6-5 to TRBJ2-3; 8 bases agree with TRBD2. Germline CDR1 MNHEY, CDR2 SVGAGI. V lost 4 bases, J lost 5 bases, and 8 bases stayed unmatched. The CDR3 runs to 15 residues. The CDR3: CASSLGGLDIDTQYF. The CDR3, as DNA: TGTGCCAGCAGTTTGGGGGGACTAGATATAGATACGCAGTATTTT.

The chain is built from TRBV24-1 and TRBJ2-7, with 9 bases fitting TRBD2. CDR1 KGHDR and CDR2 SFDVKD come from the germline V gene. V was pared by 6 bases and J by 6 bases, with 5 bases of the junction left unmatched. This CDR3 has 13 amino acids. CDR3 DNA sequence: TGTGCCACCAGTCCTAGCGGGGTGGCCGAGCAGTACTTC. Its protein is CATSPSGVAEQYF.

V gene TRBV12-3 or TRBV12-4 combines with J gene TRBJ1-3; D is ambiguous. This CDR3 spans 13 amino acids. V was trimmed by 8 bases and J by 3 bases, leaving 11 bases between them. CDR3 sequence reads: CASSLLFGNTIYF. CDR3 coding DNA: TGTGCCAGCTCCTTGCTATTTGGAAACACCATATATTTT.